The rows below give T cell receptor beta chains drawn from one sample of a study of blood T cell repertoires in COVID-19. Sequenced by immunoSEQ multiplex PCR; TCRdb stores in-frame clones only, minus some. This sample carries some 330,000 clones, about 89% of them seen once, and the ten largest clones take approximately 1.9%. Source material: PBMCs or T cells enriched from blood (not recorded which). These receptors all come from a man aged 40-55 years in a cohort exposed to, infected with or recovered from COVID-19 (not recorded which). Each CDR3 is given with its conserved first and last residue. D genes are given only for firm matches. Rows may omit the clone size; those that give it use once, few, many or a size class.

v_gene: TRBV7-6
d_gene: NA
j_gene: TRBJ2-5
len: 15
abundance: few
CDR3nt: TGTGCCAGCAGCTCAGGACCCTCGGGGCAAGAGACCCAGTACTTC
CDR3aa: CASSSGPSGQETQYF

v_gene: TRBV6-5
d_gene: TRBD1
j_gene: TRBJ2-1
len: 14
abundance: NA
CDR3nt: TGTGCCAGCAGACGGACAGGGTTGGCGGGAGAGCAGTTCTTC
CDR3aa: CASRRTGLAGEQFF

v_gene: TRBV29-1
d_gene: NA
j_gene: TRBJ2-6
len: 18
abundance: NA
CDR3nt: TGCAGCGTTAATCCCGGGAGCAGGGTTCTCGACGGGGCCAACGTCCTGACTTTC
CDR3aa: CSVNPGSRVLDGANVLTF

v_gene: TRBV3-1/TRBV3-2
d_gene: NA
j_gene: TRBJ1-2
len: 12
abundance: NA
CDR3nt: TGTGCCAGCAGCCGTTCAAGAGGTGGCTACACCTTC
CDR3aa: CASSRSRGGYTF

v_gene: TRBV3-1/TRBV3-2
d_gene: NA
j_gene: TRBJ2-7
len: 15
abundance: NA
CDR3nt: TGTGCCAGCAGCCAAGGGGCAGGGCGAGGCTACGAGCAGTACTTC
CDR3aa: CASSQGAGRGYEQYF

v_gene: TRBV24-1
d_gene: TRBD1
j_gene: TRBJ2-2
len: 16
abundance: NA
CDR3nt: TGTGCCACCAGTGATAAGGGACAGGCGAACACCGGGGAGCTGTTTTTT
CDR3aa: CATSDKGQANTGELFF

v_gene: TRBV3-1/TRBV3-2
d_gene: TRBD2
j_gene: TRBJ2-2
len: 16
abundance: NA
CDR3nt: TGTGCCAGCAGGCTAGCGGGAGGGAAGGTCACCGGGGAGCTGTTTTTT
CDR3aa: CASRLAGGKVTGELFF

v_gene: TRBV27
d_gene: TRBD1
j_gene: TRBJ1-4
len: 12
abundance: NA
CDR3nt: TGTGCCACCCGACAGGGTCCGGAAAAACTGTTTTTT
CDR3aa: CATRQGPEKLFF

v_gene: TRBV28
d_gene: TRBD1
j_gene: TRBJ2-1
len: 18
abundance: NA
CDR3nt: TGTGCCAGCAGTGAAATCGGGACAGGGGGCCGAGGGGGCAATGAGCAGTTCTTC
CDR3aa: CASSEIGTGGRGGNEQFF

v_gene: TRBV6-5
d_gene: TRBD1
j_gene: TRBJ1-3
len: 13
abundance: NA
CDR3nt: TGTGCCAGCAAACAGGACAGGGCAAACACCATATATTTT
CDR3aa: CASKQDRANTIYF

v_gene: TRBV18
d_gene: NA
j_gene: TRBJ2-3
len: 15
abundance: NA
CDR3nt: TGTGCCAGCTCACCGAATAGCGGAAGGACAGATACGCAGTATTTT
CDR3aa: CASSPNSGRTDTQYF

v_gene: TRBV5-6
d_gene: NA
j_gene: TRBJ2-3
len: 16
abundance: NA
CDR3nt: TGTGCCAGCAGCTTGTACGGATCAGGCTTGACAGATACGCAGTATTTT
CDR3aa: CASSLYGSGLTDTQYF

v_gene: TRBV3-1/TRBV3-2
d_gene: TRBD1
j_gene: TRBJ1-5
len: 14
abundance: NA
CDR3nt: TGTGCCAGCAGCCCTGGACAGGGAAATCAGCCCCAGCATTTT
CDR3aa: CASSPGQGNQPQHF

v_gene: TRBV19
d_gene: NA
j_gene: TRBJ1-2
len: 13
abundance: NA
CDR3nt: TGTGCCAGTAGTCCGACCGGGAACGATGGCTACACCTTC
CDR3aa: CASSPTGNDGYTF

v_gene: TRBV27
d_gene: NA
j_gene: TRBJ1-6
len: 16
abundance: NA
CDR3nt: TGTGCCAGCAGTTCCAAGTCGGAGGCTAATAATTCACCCCTCCACTTT
CDR3aa: CASSSKSEANNSPLHF

v_gene: TRBV11-2
d_gene: NA
j_gene: TRBJ1-3
len: 16
abundance: once
CDR3nt: TGTGCCAGCAGCGAGAAAGCGGGCGCATCTAGAAACACCATATATTTT
CDR3aa: CASSEKAGASRNTIYF

v_gene: TRBV6-2/TRBV6-3
d_gene: NA
j_gene: TRBJ1-2
len: 12
abundance: NA
CDR3nt: TGTGCCAGCAGTTACGGAGACTATGGCTACACCTTC
CDR3aa: CASSYGDYGYTF

v_gene: TRBV18
d_gene: TRBD1
j_gene: TRBJ1-1
len: 16
abundance: few
CDR3nt: TGTGCCAGCTCACCACGGGGACAGGGGGTTTTTGCTGAAGCTTTCTTT
CDR3aa: CASSPRGQGVFAEAFF

v_gene: TRBV27
d_gene: TRBD1
j_gene: TRBJ1-4
len: 14
abundance: once
CDR3nt: TGTGCCAGCAGTAAACAGGGGATGGGGGAAAAACTGTTTTTT
CDR3aa: CASSKQGMGEKLFF

v_gene: TRBV6-5
d_gene: NA
j_gene: TRBJ1-5
len: 13
abundance: NA
CDR3nt: TGTGCCAGCAGTCCCCAACGGGATCAGCCCCAGCATTTT
CDR3aa: CASSPQRDQPQHF

v_gene: TRBV6-5
d_gene: TRBD1
j_gene: TRBJ2-7
len: 15
abundance: once
CDR3nt: TGTGCCAGCAGAACCTGGACAGGGAGCTCCTACGAGCAGTACTTC
CDR3aa: CASRTWTGSSYEQYF

v_gene: TRBV6-5
d_gene: NA
j_gene: TRBJ2-2
len: 15
abundance: NA
CDR3nt: TGTGCCAGCACGGGGGGCGCGGTTAGGGCCGGGGAGCTGTTTTTT
CDR3aa: CASTGGAVRAGELFF

v_gene: TRBV7-9
d_gene: TRBD1
j_gene: TRBJ1-6
len: 14
abundance: NA
CDR3nt: TGTGCCAGCAGCAACACAGGGGTCGGTTCACCCCTCCACTTT
CDR3aa: CASSNTGVGSPLHF

v_gene: TRBV5-1
d_gene: TRBD1
j_gene: TRBJ2-2
len: 15
abundance: NA
CDR3nt: TGCGCCAGCAGCCCCGGGACAGCGAACACCGGGGAGCTGTTTTTT
CDR3aa: CASSPGTANTGELFF

v_gene: TRBV19
d_gene: TRBD2
j_gene: TRBJ2-4
len: 18
abundance: NA
CDR3nt: TGTGCCAGTAGTACGGGACTAGCGGGCTACGTAGAGAAAAACATTCAGTACTTC
CDR3aa: CASSTGLAGYVEKNIQYF

v_gene: TRBV6-2/TRBV6-3
d_gene: NA
j_gene: TRBJ2-2
len: 15
abundance: NA
CDR3nt: TGTGCCAGCAGTTACGGGGGGGCGAGGACCGGGGAGCTGTTTTTT
CDR3aa: CASSYGGARTGELFF

v_gene: TRBV15
d_gene: NA
j_gene: TRBJ1-5
len: 15
abundance: NA
CDR3nt: TGTGCCACCAGCCTGGGGCGAACTCTCAATCAGCCCCAGCATTTT
CDR3aa: CATSLGRTLNQPQHF

v_gene: TRBV30
d_gene: TRBD1
j_gene: TRBJ2-7
len: 14
abundance: NA
CDR3nt: TGTGCCTGGAGTGGACAGGGGCCCCCCTACGAGCAGTACTTC
CDR3aa: CAWSGQGPPYEQYF

v_gene: TRBV19
d_gene: NA
j_gene: TRBJ2-2
len: 16
abundance: NA
CDR3nt: TGTGCCAGTAGTATTTCCAGGGATCTCAGCACCGGGGAGCTGTTTTTT
CDR3aa: CASSISRDLSTGELFF

v_gene: TRBV24-1
d_gene: TRBD2
j_gene: TRBJ2-1
len: 17
abundance: NA
CDR3nt: TGTGCCACCAGTGATCCACGGCCGGCTAGCGGGAGCACTGAGCAGTTCTTC
CDR3aa: CATSDPRPASGSTEQFF

v_gene: TRBV2
d_gene: TRBD1
j_gene: TRBJ2-1
len: 13
abundance: NA
CDR3nt: TGTGCCAGCAGGGGACAGGGGCTGTGGGAGCAGTTCTTC
CDR3aa: CASRGQGLWEQFF

v_gene: TRBV5-1
d_gene: TRBD2
j_gene: TRBJ2-7
len: 14
abundance: NA
CDR3nt: TGCGCCAGCAGAAAAGCGGGAGGGCCCCACGAGCAGTACTTC
CDR3aa: CASRKAGGPHEQYF

v_gene: TRBV2
d_gene: NA
j_gene: TRBJ1-3
len: 15
abundance: NA
CDR3nt: TGTGCCAGCAGTTGGACCCGGCGGGAGGGAAACACCATATATTTT
CDR3aa: CASSWTRREGNTIYF

v_gene: TRBV15
d_gene: TRBD1
j_gene: TRBJ1-1
len: 13
abundance: NA
CDR3nt: TGTGCCACCAGCAGACAGGGGGCTCTCCTAGCTTTCTTT
CDR3aa: CATSRQGALLAFF

v_gene: TRBV23-1
d_gene: TRBD1
j_gene: TRBJ2-7
len: 15
abundance: NA
CDR3nt: TGCGCCAGCAGTCACCAACAGGGGGCGGGGAACGAGCAGTACTTC
CDR3aa: CASSHQQGAGNEQYF

v_gene: TRBV9
d_gene: NA
j_gene: TRBJ2-5
len: 13
abundance: NA
CDR3nt: TGTGCCAGCAGCGGAAGACAAGTCCCGACCCAGTACTTC
CDR3aa: CASSGRQVPTQYF

v_gene: TRBV10-2
d_gene: TRBD2
j_gene: TRBJ2-7
len: 14
abundance: NA
CDR3nt: TGCGCCAGCAGTATGACTAGCGGGAGAATCGAGCAGTACTTC
CDR3aa: CASSMTSGRIEQYF

v_gene: TRBV2
d_gene: TRBD1
j_gene: TRBJ2-2
len: 14
abundance: NA
CDR3nt: TGTGCCAGCAGGACAGGGGGCTACACCGGGGAGCTGTTTTTT
CDR3aa: CASRTGGYTGELFF

v_gene: TRBV30
d_gene: NA
j_gene: TRBJ2-2
len: 15
abundance: NA
CDR3nt: TGTGCCTGGAGACCCCTCCGGGTAGTATCCGGGGAGCTGTTTTTT
CDR3aa: CAWRPLRVVSGELFF

v_gene: TRBV5-1
d_gene: TRBD2
j_gene: TRBJ2-1
len: 15
abundance: NA
CDR3nt: TGCGCCAGCAGCACCGGCACCTACACTAGCGGGAGTCGGTTCTTC
CDR3aa: CASSTGTYTSGSRFF

v_gene: TRBV19
d_gene: NA
j_gene: TRBJ1-5
len: 13
abundance: few
CDR3nt: TGTGCCAGTAAGGGTAACAGGAATCAGCCCCAGCATTTT
CDR3aa: CASKGNRNQPQHF

v_gene: TRBV13
d_gene: TRBD1
j_gene: TRBJ2-1
len: 13
abundance: few
CDR3nt: TGTGCCAGCAGCACGGGGACAGGGGGTGAGCAGTTCTTC
CDR3aa: CASSTGTGGEQFF

v_gene: TRBV28
d_gene: NA
j_gene: TRBJ2-3
len: 15
abundance: NA
CDR3nt: TGTGCCAGCGGCCTGTGGGAGTTCTCCTCTAATACGCAGTATTTT
CDR3aa: CASGLWEFSSNTQYF

v_gene: TRBV18
d_gene: TRBD2
j_gene: TRBJ2-2
len: 17
abundance: NA
CDR3nt: TGTGCCAGCTCACTTTCAGCGGGAGCGGCGAACACCGGGGAGCTGTTTTTT
CDR3aa: CASSLSAGAANTGELFF

v_gene: TRBV28
d_gene: NA
j_gene: TRBJ1-5
len: 16
abundance: NA
CDR3nt: TGTGCCAGCAGTCCCGCCGCGGGAGGGCGCAATCAGCCCCAGCATTTT
CDR3aa: CASSPAAGGRNQPQHF

v_gene: TRBV4-1
d_gene: TRBD2
j_gene: TRBJ2-1
len: 17
abundance: NA
CDR3nt: TGCGCCAGCAGCCAAGGTCCTAGACTAGCGGGATTCAATGAGCAGTTCTTC
CDR3aa: CASSQGPRLAGFNEQFF

v_gene: TRBV7-9
d_gene: NA
j_gene: TRBJ2-2
len: 16
abundance: NA
CDR3nt: TGTGCCAGCAGCTCCAGGACAGTCCGGGGCACCGGGGAGCTGTTTTTT
CDR3aa: CASSSRTVRGTGELFF

v_gene: TRBV7-2
d_gene: TRBD2
j_gene: TRBJ2-3
len: 15
abundance: NA
CDR3nt: TGTGCCAGCAGCTTCGGCCGACTAGCGGGAGATACGCAGTATTTT
CDR3aa: CASSFGRLAGDTQYF

v_gene: TRBV11-2
d_gene: TRBD1
j_gene: TRBJ2-2
len: 14
abundance: once
CDR3nt: TGTGCCAGCAGCCCACAGGGGGCCACCGGGGAGCTGTTTTTT
CDR3aa: CASSPQGATGELFF

v_gene: TRBV11-2
d_gene: TRBD2
j_gene: TRBJ2-7
len: 12
abundance: NA
CDR3nt: TGTGCCAGCAGCTCAGCGGGACTCGAGCAGTACTTC
CDR3aa: CASSSAGLEQYF

v_gene: TRBV18
d_gene: NA
j_gene: TRBJ1-1
len: 13
abundance: NA
CDR3nt: TGTGCCAGCTACCAAATGGCGAACACTGAAGCTTTCTTT
CDR3aa: CASYQMANTEAFF

v_gene: TRBV25-1
d_gene: NA
j_gene: TRBJ2-3
len: 14
abundance: NA
CDR3nt: TGTGCCAGCAGTGAATATGTCAGAACAGATACGCAGTATTTT
CDR3aa: CASSEYVRTDTQYF

v_gene: TRBV24-1
d_gene: TRBD2
j_gene: TRBJ2-7
len: 18
abundance: few
CDR3nt: TGTGCCACCAGTGATTTGGGGTCTAGCGGAGGTAGCTCCTACGAGCAGTACTTC
CDR3aa: CATSDLGSSGGSSYEQYF

v_gene: TRBV3-1/TRBV3-2
d_gene: TRBD2
j_gene: TRBJ2-1
len: 13
abundance: few
CDR3nt: TGTGCCAGCAGCCAAGATCCCGGGAGGCGGCAGTTCTTC
CDR3aa: CASSQDPGRRQFF

v_gene: TRBV4-1
d_gene: NA
j_gene: TRBJ1-3
len: 18
abundance: NA
CDR3nt: TGCGCCAGCAGCCACGTACAAGGGGCAGGATTCTCTGGAAACACCATATATTTT
CDR3aa: CASSHVQGAGFSGNTIYF

v_gene: TRBV30
d_gene: TRBD1
j_gene: TRBJ1-2
len: 16
abundance: NA
CDR3nt: TGTGCCTCCCAAACCTCAGGAGGGACAGGGATTGGAGGCTACACCTTC
CDR3aa: CASQTSGGTGIGGYTF

v_gene: TRBV5-1
d_gene: NA
j_gene: TRBJ1-2
len: 16
abundance: NA
CDR3nt: TGCGCCAGCTCCCCCAGGAACAGGGACCTAAACTATGGCTACACCTTC
CDR3aa: CASSPRNRDLNYGYTF

v_gene: TRBV6-1
d_gene: NA
j_gene: TRBJ2-7
len: 12
abundance: NA
CDR3nt: TGTGCCAGCAGTGAGACAGGCTACGAGCAGTACTTC
CDR3aa: CASSETGYEQYF

v_gene: TRBV5-3
d_gene: TRBD1
j_gene: TRBJ1-5
len: 16
abundance: NA
CDR3nt: TGTGCCAGAAGCTTGGGTGGGGACAGCGACAATCAGCCCCAGCATTTT
CDR3aa: CARSLGGDSDNQPQHF